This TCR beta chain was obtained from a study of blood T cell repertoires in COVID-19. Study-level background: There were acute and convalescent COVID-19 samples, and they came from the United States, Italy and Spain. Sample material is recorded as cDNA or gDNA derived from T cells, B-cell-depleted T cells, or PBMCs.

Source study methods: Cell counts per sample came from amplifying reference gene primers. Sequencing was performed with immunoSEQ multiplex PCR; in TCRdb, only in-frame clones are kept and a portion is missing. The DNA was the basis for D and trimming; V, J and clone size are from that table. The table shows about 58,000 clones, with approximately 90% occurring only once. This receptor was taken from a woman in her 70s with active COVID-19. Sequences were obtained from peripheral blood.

The CDR3 region has the DNA TGTGCCAGCAGCCAACTTCCCCTAGCCGGGACAGGGCGCAATGAGCAGTTCTTC. It codes for CASSQLPLAGTGRNEQFF. The chain is built from TRBV14 and TRBJ2-1; 9 bases are shared with TRBD1. This CDR3 has 18 residues. The V gene end was trimmed by 2 bases and the J gene end by 6 bases; junction bases not matched to a gene: 14. The germline CDR1 and CDR2 sequences are SGHDN and FVKESK.